This TCR beta chain was identified during a study of technical replicates of blood from four donors. The CDR3 sequence is 16 residues long. Germline V gene data show CDR1 as SGDLS and CDR2 as YYNGEE. With 0 bases clipped from V and 3 bases from J, the junction kept 2 bases outside the gene matches. Here immunoSEQ multiplex PCR was the method, and the copy in TCRdb shows in-frame clones only, minus some. The data contain more than 60,000 clones, 95% of them seen just once; the ten biggest clones take up roughly 0.25%. This sequence originates from a human donor in good health. The chain uses TRBV9 and TRBJ2-5; 13 bases are shared with TRBD2. Sequenced input: T cells isolated from PBMCs. DNA for the CDR3: TGTGCCAGCAGCGTAGGACTAGCGGGAGGAGAAGAGACCCAGTACTTC. As protein: CASSVGLAGGEETQYF.